A selection of T cell receptor beta chains follows, all from one sample in a study of cytomegalovirus exposure and HLA in healthy donors. Sequenced by immunoSEQ multiplex PCR; TCRdb stores in-frame clones only, minus some. Among about 52,000 clones listed, roughly three fifths were seen once. The sequenced sample consisted of PBMCs. The receptor source for this set is a human donor in good health. Both conserved end residues are part of each CDR3. The D gene is left open where the match is weak. For some rows the clone size is stated as once, few or many, or as a class when expanded; others skip it.

v_gene: TRBV5-1; len: 19; abundance: -; d_gene: TRBD1; j_gene: TRBJ2-5; CDR3aa: CASSQDLDRGISSWETQYF; CDR3nt: TGCGCCAGCAGCCAAGATCTGGACAGGGGAATTTCGTCTTGGGAGACCCAGTACTTC
v_gene: TRBV29-1; len: 14; abundance: -; d_gene: TRBD1; j_gene: TRBJ2-7; CDR3aa: CSVFDRGLSYEQYF; CDR3nt: TGCAGCGTTTTCGACAGGGGCCTCTCCTACGAGCAGTACTTC
v_gene: TRBV5-8; len: 15; abundance: -; d_gene: TRBD1; j_gene: TRBJ2-5; CDR3aa: CASRKGQGYQETQYF; CDR3nt: TGTGCCAGCAGGAAGGGACAGGGGTACCAAGAGACCCAGTACTTC
v_gene: TRBV12-5; len: 15; abundance: -; d_gene: TRBD2; j_gene: TRBJ2-1; CDR3aa: CASAQGTSGVKEQFF; CDR3nt: TGTGCTAGTGCCCAAGGGACTAGCGGGGTAAAGGAGCAGTTCTTC
v_gene: TRBV6-1; len: 15; abundance: -; d_gene: -; j_gene: TRBJ1-5; CDR3aa: CASSEVGGNYQPQHF; CDR3nt: TGTGCCAGCAGTGAAGTTGGGGGGAACTATCAGCCCCAGCATTTT
v_gene: TRBV6-6; len: 13; abundance: -; d_gene: -; j_gene: TRBJ2-7; CDR3aa: CASSYDRGSEQYF; CDR3nt: TGTGCCAGCAGTTACGACCGAGGAAGCGAGCAGTACTTC
v_gene: TRBV18; len: 14; abundance: few; d_gene: -; j_gene: TRBJ2-7; CDR3aa: CASSPPNGAYEQYF; CDR3nt: TGTGCCAGCTCACCACCCAACGGGGCCTACGAGCAGTACTTC
v_gene: TRBV6-1; len: 13; abundance: once; d_gene: TRBD1; j_gene: TRBJ2-7; CDR3aa: CASKGTGRQEQYF; CDR3nt: TGTGCCAGCAAGGGGACAGGTCGTCAAGAGCAGTACTTC
v_gene: TRBV5-1; len: 16; abundance: few; d_gene: TRBD1; j_gene: TRBJ2-1; CDR3aa: CASSLDGRGSYNEQFF; CDR3nt: TGCGCCAGCAGCTTGGATGGCAGGGGGTCATACAATGAGCAGTTCTTC
v_gene: TRBV19; len: 15; abundance: few; d_gene: TRBD2; j_gene: TRBJ2-7; CDR3aa: CASSGLSGGADEQYF; CDR3nt: TGTGCCAGTAGTGGCCTAAGCGGGGGGGCCGACGAGCAGTACTTC
v_gene: TRBV4-1; len: 15; abundance: few; d_gene: TRBD1; j_gene: TRBJ1-2; CDR3aa: CASRVPGGQGGGYTF; CDR3nt: TGCGCCAGCAGAGTCCCGGGCGGACAGGGGGGTGGCTACACCTTC
v_gene: TRBV5-6; len: 15; abundance: -; d_gene: -; j_gene: TRBJ1-6; CDR3aa: CASSLGPGGNSPLHF; CDR3nt: TGTGCCAGCAGCTTGGGACCGGGAGGTAATTCACCCCTCCACTTT
v_gene: TRBV28; len: 12; abundance: -; d_gene: TRBD1; j_gene: TRBJ1-2; CDR3aa: CASRLLQGGYTF; CDR3nt: TGTGCCAGCAGGTTGCTACAGGGGGGCTACACCTTC
v_gene: TRBV2; len: 14; abundance: -; d_gene: -; j_gene: TRBJ1-2; CDR3aa: CASSVEGANYGYTF; CDR3nt: TGTGCCAGCAGTGTGGAAGGGGCGAACTATGGCTACACCTTC
v_gene: TRBV9; len: 15; abundance: few; d_gene: TRBD1; j_gene: TRBJ1-4; CDR3aa: CASSGGTGGGEKLFF; CDR3nt: TGTGCCAGCAGCGGAGGGACAGGGGGCGGTGAAAAACTGTTTTTT
v_gene: TRBV7-8; len: 13; abundance: few; d_gene: TRBD1; j_gene: TRBJ1-1; CDR3aa: CASSRTGEDEAFF; CDR3nt: TGTGCCAGCAGCCGGACAGGGGAGGATGAAGCTTTCTTT
v_gene: TRBV11-2; len: 14; abundance: -; d_gene: TRBD1; j_gene: TRBJ1-2; CDR3aa: CASSWDSTNYGYTF; CDR3nt: TGTGCCAGCAGCTGGGACAGCACTAACTATGGCTACACCTTC
v_gene: TRBV7-8; len: 13; abundance: -; d_gene: -; j_gene: TRBJ2-7; CDR3aa: CASSPSVAYEQYF; CDR3nt: TGTGCCAGCAGCCCGAGCGTAGCCTACGAGCAGTACTTC
v_gene: TRBV9; len: 12; abundance: -; d_gene: -; j_gene: TRBJ2-2; CDR3aa: CASSDGAGELFF; CDR3nt: TGTGCCAGCAGCGACGGTGCCGGGGAGCTGTTTTTT
v_gene: TRBV9; len: 17; abundance: few; d_gene: TRBD1; j_gene: TRBJ1-1; CDR3aa: CASSVGGQGPGNAEAFF; CDR3nt: TGTGCCAGCAGCGTAGGGGGACAGGGTCCAGGTAACGCTGAAGCTTTCTTT
v_gene: TRBV6-1; len: 13; abundance: -; d_gene: TRBD1; j_gene: TRBJ1-2; CDR3aa: CASSAQGVYGYTF; CDR3nt: TGTGCCAGCAGTGCACAGGGGGTCTATGGCTACACCTTC
v_gene: TRBV6-5; len: 12; abundance: -; d_gene: TRBD1; j_gene: TRBJ1-1; CDR3aa: CASSPRTGEAFF; CDR3nt: TGTGCCAGCAGTCCCCGGACAGGGGAGGCTTTCTTT
v_gene: TRBV2; len: 13; abundance: -; d_gene: TRBD1; j_gene: TRBJ1-1; CDR3aa: CASRRTGNTEAFF; CDR3nt: TGTGCCAGCAGGCGGACAGGGAACACTGAAGCTTTCTTT
v_gene: TRBV4-3; len: 20; abundance: -; d_gene: TRBD2; j_gene: TRBJ2-1; CDR3aa: CASSQEHRGTSGGRGNEQFF; CDR3nt: TGCGCCAGCAGCCAAGAACATCGGGGGACTAGCGGGGGCCGGGGGAATGAGCAGTTCTTC
v_gene: TRBV6-1; len: 14; abundance: -; d_gene: TRBD1; j_gene: TRBJ1-5; CDR3aa: CASSWGTGDQPQHF; CDR3nt: TGTGCCAGCAGTTGGGGGACAGGGGATCAGCCCCAGCATTTT
v_gene: TRBV30; len: 14; abundance: few; d_gene: -; j_gene: TRBJ2-7; CDR3aa: CAWSPGHLSYEQYF; CDR3nt: TGTGCCTGGAGCCCGGGACACCTCTCCTACGAGCAGTACTTC
v_gene: TRBV5-1; len: 15; abundance: few; d_gene: -; j_gene: TRBJ2-5; CDR3aa: CASSLNPGRIETQYF; CDR3nt: TGCGCCAGCAGCCTCAATCCAGGGAGGATAGAGACCCAGTACTTC
v_gene: TRBV7-9; len: 12; abundance: -; d_gene: -; j_gene: TRBJ1-2; CDR3aa: CASNTGSYGYTF; CDR3nt: TGTGCCAGCAACACAGGTTCCTATGGCTACACCTTC
v_gene: TRBV30; len: 15; abundance: -; d_gene: TRBD2; j_gene: TRBJ2-3; CDR3aa: CAWNGRGGMADTQYF; CDR3nt: TGTGCCTGGAACGGGCGGGGGGGCATGGCAGATACGCAGTATTTT
v_gene: TRBV11-2; len: 14; abundance: once; d_gene: TRBD1; j_gene: TRBJ2-7; CDR3aa: CANSWGDRGYEQYF; CDR3nt: TGTGCCAACAGCTGGGGGGACAGGGGATACGAGCAGTACTTC
v_gene: TRBV7-2; len: 15; abundance: few; d_gene: TRBD2; j_gene: TRBJ2-7; CDR3aa: CASSTSGAQTYEQYF; CDR3nt: TGTGCCAGCAGCACTAGCGGGGCCCAGACCTACGAGCAGTACTTC
v_gene: TRBV30; len: 14; abundance: few; d_gene: -; j_gene: TRBJ1-5; CDR3aa: CAWSERRPGQPQHF; CDR3nt: TGTGCCTGGAGTGAACGGAGGCCTGGTCAGCCCCAGCATTTT
v_gene: TRBV27; len: 13; abundance: -; d_gene: TRBD1; j_gene: TRBJ1-4; CDR3aa: CASRDRGREKLFF; CDR3nt: TGTGCCAGCAGAGACAGGGGACGTGAAAAACTGTTTTTT
v_gene: TRBV7-8; len: 14; abundance: -; d_gene: -; j_gene: TRBJ2-1; CDR3aa: CASSQPPSPNEQFF; CDR3nt: TGTGCCAGCAGCCAGCCCCCTAGCCCCAATGAGCAGTTCTTC
v_gene: TRBV5-8; len: 15; abundance: -; d_gene: -; j_gene: TRBJ1-2; CDR3aa: CASSLAGRRNYGYTF; CDR3nt: TGTGCCAGCAGCTTGGCCGGTCGGAGAAACTATGGCTACACCTTC
v_gene: TRBV5-1; len: 15; abundance: -; d_gene: TRBD1; j_gene: TRBJ2-5; CDR3aa: CASSFRGQGSETQYF; CDR3nt: TGCGCCAGCAGTTTTCGGGGACAGGGGTCCGAGACCCAGTACTTC
v_gene: TRBV19; len: 16; abundance: -; d_gene: TRBD2; j_gene: TRBJ2-4; CDR3aa: CASSVSGGRGKNIQYF; CDR3nt: TGTGCCAGTAGTGTTAGCGGGGGGAGGGGCAAAAACATTCAGTACTTC
v_gene: TRBV5-1; len: 13; abundance: -; d_gene: -; j_gene: TRBJ1-2; CDR3aa: CASSIDRAYGYTF; CDR3nt: TGCGCCAGCAGCATTGACAGAGCTTATGGCTACACCTTC
v_gene: TRBV30; len: 14; abundance: -; d_gene: -; j_gene: TRBJ2-7; CDR3aa: CAWIRAGNSYEQYF; CDR3nt: TGTGCCTGGATTCGGGCGGGCAATTCCTACGAGCAGTACTTC
v_gene: TRBV6-1; len: 16; abundance: -; d_gene: TRBD2; j_gene: TRBJ2-7; CDR3aa: CASSGPGTSVLNEQYF; CDR3nt: TGTGCCAGCAGTGGACCCGGGACTAGCGTTTTGAACGAGCAGTACTTC
v_gene: TRBV6-5; len: 14; abundance: few; d_gene: -; j_gene: TRBJ2-7; CDR3aa: CASSYGQGGYEQYF; CDR3nt: TGTGCCAGCAGTTACGGGCAGGGTGGCTACGAGCAGTACTTC
v_gene: TRBV30; len: 16; abundance: -; d_gene: TRBD1; j_gene: TRBJ1-3; CDR3aa: CAWSTNRGTSGNTIYF; CDR3nt: TGTGCCTGGAGTACCAACAGGGGAACCTCTGGAAACACCATATATTTT
v_gene: TRBV7-7; len: 13; abundance: -; d_gene: TRBD2; j_gene: TRBJ2-3; CDR3aa: CASRAGGTDTQYF; CDR3nt: TGTGCTAGCAGAGCGGGGGGCACAGATACGCAGTATTTT
v_gene: TRBV4-2; len: 16; abundance: -; d_gene: -; j_gene: TRBJ1-1; CDR3aa: CASSQDLAGSGTEAFF; CDR3nt: TGTGCCAGCAGCCAAGATCTCGCAGGGTCGGGCACTGAAGCTTTCTTT
v_gene: TRBV7-7; len: 15; abundance: -; d_gene: -; j_gene: TRBJ2-7; CDR3aa: CASSLRDGGIYEQYF; CDR3nt: TGTGCTAGCAGCTTAAGGGACGGCGGGATTTACGAGCAGTACTTC
v_gene: TRBV27; len: 13; abundance: -; d_gene: TRBD1; j_gene: TRBJ1-2; CDR3aa: CASSSGDRNGYTF; CDR3nt: TGTGCCAGCAGTTCGGGGGACAGAAATGGCTACACCTTC
v_gene: TRBV9; len: 14; abundance: once; d_gene: TRBD2; j_gene: TRBJ2-5; CDR3aa: CASGSGGLQETQYF; CDR3nt: TGTGCCAGCGGTAGCGGGGGGTTACAAGAGACCCAGTACTTC
v_gene: TRBV6-5; len: 14; abundance: once; d_gene: -; j_gene: TRBJ1-1; CDR3aa: CASRAGVRNTEAFF; CDR3nt: TGTGCCAGCAGAGCCGGGGTCAGGAACACTGAAGCTTTCTTT
v_gene: TRBV4-3; len: 14; abundance: few; d_gene: -; j_gene: TRBJ1-3; CDR3aa: CASSQDRVGNTIYF; CDR3nt: TGCGCCAGCAGCCAAGACAGGGTTGGAAACACCATATATTTT
v_gene: TRBV7-2; len: 13; abundance: few; d_gene: TRBD2; j_gene: TRBJ2-7; CDR3aa: CASSSASGYEQYF; CDR3nt: TGTGCCAGCAGCTCCGCTAGCGGCTACGAGCAGTACTTC